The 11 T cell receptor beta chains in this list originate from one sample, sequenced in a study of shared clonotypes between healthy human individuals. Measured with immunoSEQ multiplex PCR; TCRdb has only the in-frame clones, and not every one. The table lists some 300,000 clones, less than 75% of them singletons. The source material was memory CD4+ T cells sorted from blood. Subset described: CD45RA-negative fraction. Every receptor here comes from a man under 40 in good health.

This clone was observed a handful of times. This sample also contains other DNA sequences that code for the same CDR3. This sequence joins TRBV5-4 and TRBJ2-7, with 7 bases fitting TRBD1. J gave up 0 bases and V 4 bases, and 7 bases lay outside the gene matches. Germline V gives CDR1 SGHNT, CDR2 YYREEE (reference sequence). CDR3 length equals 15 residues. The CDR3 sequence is CASSHTRGSSYEQYF. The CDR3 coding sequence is TGTGCCAGCAGCCACACCAGGGGGAGCTCCTACGAGCAGTACTTC.

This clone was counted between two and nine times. CDR3 sequence reads: CATSNLGNTGELFF. In DNA, the CDR3 is TGTGCCACCAGCAATTTAGGGAACACCGGGGAGCTGTTTTTT. J is TRBJ2-2 and V is TRBV15, with D hard to call. Trimming stripped 4 bases from V and 1 base from J, with 7 bases between. Germline lookup yields CDR1 LNHNV and CDR2 YYDKDF (reference sequence). The CDR3 runs to 14 residues.

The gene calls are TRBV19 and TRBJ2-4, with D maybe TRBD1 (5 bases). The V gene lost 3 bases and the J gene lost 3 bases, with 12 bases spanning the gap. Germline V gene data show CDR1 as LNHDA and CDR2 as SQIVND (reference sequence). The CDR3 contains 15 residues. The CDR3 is CASSMRQGVKNIQYF. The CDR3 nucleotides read TGTGCCAGTAGTATGAGGCAGGGCGTCAAAAACATTCAGTACTTC. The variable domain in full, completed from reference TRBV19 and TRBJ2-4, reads DGGITQSPKYLFRKEGQNVTLSCEQNLNHDAMYWYRQDPGQGLRLIYYSQIVNDFQKGDIAEGYSVSREKKESFPLTVTSAQKNPTAFYLCASSMRQGVKNIQYFGAGTRLSVL.

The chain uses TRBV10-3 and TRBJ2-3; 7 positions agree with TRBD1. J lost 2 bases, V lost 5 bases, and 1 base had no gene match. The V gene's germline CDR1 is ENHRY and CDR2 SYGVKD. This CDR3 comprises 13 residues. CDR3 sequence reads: CAISTGATDTQYF. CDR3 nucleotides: TGTGCCATCAGTACAGGGGCCACAGATACGCAGTATTTT.

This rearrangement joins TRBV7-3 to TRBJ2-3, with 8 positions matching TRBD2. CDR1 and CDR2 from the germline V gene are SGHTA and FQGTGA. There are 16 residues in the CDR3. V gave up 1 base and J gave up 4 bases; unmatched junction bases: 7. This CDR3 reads CASSLKGTRGSDTQYF. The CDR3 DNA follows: TGTGCCAGCAGCTTAAAAGGGACTAGAGGGTCAGATACGCAGTATTTT. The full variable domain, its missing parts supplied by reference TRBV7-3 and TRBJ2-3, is GAGVSQTPSNKVTEKGKYVELRCDPISGHTALYWYRQSLGQGPEFLIYFQGTGAADDSGLPNDRFFAVRPEGSVSTLKIQRTERGDSAVYLCASSLKGTRGSDTQYFGPGTRLTVL.

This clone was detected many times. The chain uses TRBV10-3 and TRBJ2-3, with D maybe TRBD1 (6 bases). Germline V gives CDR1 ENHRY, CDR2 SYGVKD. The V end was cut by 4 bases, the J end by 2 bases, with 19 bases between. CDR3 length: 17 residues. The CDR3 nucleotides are TGTGCCATCAGTGGGGGCAGGGGAGCAGGGAACACAGATACGCAGTATTTT. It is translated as CAISGGRGAGNTDTQYF.

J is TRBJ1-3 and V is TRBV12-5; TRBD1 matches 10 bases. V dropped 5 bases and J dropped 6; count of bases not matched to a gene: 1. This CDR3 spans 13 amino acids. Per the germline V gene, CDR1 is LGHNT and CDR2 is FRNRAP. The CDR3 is CASGGQGVNTIYF. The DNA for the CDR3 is TGTGCTAGTGGTGGACAGGGGGTAAACACCATATATTTT.

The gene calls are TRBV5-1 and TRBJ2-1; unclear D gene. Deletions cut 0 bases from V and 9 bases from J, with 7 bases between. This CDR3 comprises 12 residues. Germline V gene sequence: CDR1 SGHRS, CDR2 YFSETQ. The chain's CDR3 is CASSLEGIEQFF. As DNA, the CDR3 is TGCGCCAGCAGCTTGGAGGGAATTGAGCAGTTCTTC. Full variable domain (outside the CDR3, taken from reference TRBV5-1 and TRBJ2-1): KAGVTQTPRYLIKTRGQQVTLSCSPISGHRSVSWYQQTPGQGLQFLFEYFSETQRNKGNFPGRFSGRQFSNSRSEMNVSTLELGDSALYLCASSLEGIEQFFGPGTRLTVL.

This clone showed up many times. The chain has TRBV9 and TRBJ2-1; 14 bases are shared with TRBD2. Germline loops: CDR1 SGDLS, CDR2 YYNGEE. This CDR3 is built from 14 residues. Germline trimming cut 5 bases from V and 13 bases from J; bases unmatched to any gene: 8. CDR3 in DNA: TGTGCCAGCAGTAAGGGACTAGCGGGAGTAGGACAGTTCTTC. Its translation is CASSKGLAGVGQFF.

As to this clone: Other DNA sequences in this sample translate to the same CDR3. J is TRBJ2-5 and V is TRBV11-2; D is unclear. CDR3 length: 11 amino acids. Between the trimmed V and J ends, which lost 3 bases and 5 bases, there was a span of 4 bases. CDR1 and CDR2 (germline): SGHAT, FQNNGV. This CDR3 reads CASSLWETQYF. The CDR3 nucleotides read TGTGCCAGCAGCTTGTGGGAGACCCAGTACTTC.

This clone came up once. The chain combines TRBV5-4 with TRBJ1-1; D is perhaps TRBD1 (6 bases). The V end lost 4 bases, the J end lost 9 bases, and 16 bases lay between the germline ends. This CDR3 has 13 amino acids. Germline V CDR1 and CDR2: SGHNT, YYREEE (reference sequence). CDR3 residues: CASSRDPGTQAFF. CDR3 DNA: TGTGCCAGCAGCCGAGATCCCGGGACACAAGCTTTCTTT.